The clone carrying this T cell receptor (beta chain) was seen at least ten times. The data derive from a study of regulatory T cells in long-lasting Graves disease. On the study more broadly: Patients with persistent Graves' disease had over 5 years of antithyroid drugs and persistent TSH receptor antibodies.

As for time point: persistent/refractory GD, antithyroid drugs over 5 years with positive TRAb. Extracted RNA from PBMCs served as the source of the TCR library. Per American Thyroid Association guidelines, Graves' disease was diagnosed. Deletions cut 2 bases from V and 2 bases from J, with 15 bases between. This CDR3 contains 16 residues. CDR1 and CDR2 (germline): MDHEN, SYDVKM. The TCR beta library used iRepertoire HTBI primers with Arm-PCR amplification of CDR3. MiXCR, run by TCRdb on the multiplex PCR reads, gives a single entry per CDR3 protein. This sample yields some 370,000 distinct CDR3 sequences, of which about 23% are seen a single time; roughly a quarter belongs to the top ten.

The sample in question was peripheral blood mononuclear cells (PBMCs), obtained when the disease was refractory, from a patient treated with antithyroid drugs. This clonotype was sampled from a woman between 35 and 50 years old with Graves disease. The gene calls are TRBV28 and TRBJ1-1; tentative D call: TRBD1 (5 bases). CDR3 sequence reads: CASSLISRDGNTEAFF. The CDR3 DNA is TGTGCCAGCAGTTTAATCTCGAGGGACGGCAACACTGAAGCTTTCTTT.